A selection of T cell receptor beta chains follows, all from one sample in a study of shared clonotypes between healthy human individuals. Here immunoSEQ multiplex PCR was the method, and the copy in TCRdb shows in-frame clones only, minus some. Among 2.5 million or so clones listed, about 92% were seen once. Sequenced material: naive CD4+ T cells sorted from blood. These receptors were collected from a young man in good health. The CDR3 runs from the conserved cysteine through the conserved F or W. Each record gives: V gene, J gene, D gene, clone size, CDR3 protein, CDR3 DNA. D genes are given only for firm matches. Only some rows state a clone size, as once, few, many or a class for expanded clones.

V: TRBV11-2
J: TRBJ2-5
D: TRBD2
size: NA
CDR3: CASSLDTILAGYQETQYF
DNA: TGTGCCAGCAGCTTAGATACAATACTAGCGGGATACCAAGAGACCCAGTACTTC

V: TRBV5-1
J: TRBJ2-7
D: TRBD2
size: NA
CDR3: CASSRPSGGYEQYF
DNA: TGCGCCAGCAGCAGGCCGAGCGGGGGCTACGAGCAGTACTTC

V: TRBV6-1
J: TRBJ2-7
D: NA
size: NA
CDR3: CASTYRGFPYEQYF
DNA: TGTGCCAGCACTTACCGAGGTTTTCCCTACGAGCAGTACTTC

V: TRBV23-1
J: TRBJ1-1
D: NA
size: NA
CDR3: CASRTKRISNTEAFF
DNA: TGCGCCAGCCGAACGAAGAGAATTTCGAACACTGAAGCTTTCTTT

V: TRBV4-1
J: TRBJ2-4
D: TRBD2
size: NA
CDR3: CASSHSQREVAKNIQYF
DNA: TGCGCCAGCAGCCATTCACAGCGGGAGGTAGCCAAAAACATTCAGTACTTC

V: TRBV19
J: TRBJ1-1
D: TRBD1
size: NA
CDR3: CASSRKQGANTEAFF
DNA: TGTGCCAGTAGTAGGAAACAGGGGGCGAACACTGAAGCTTTCTTT

V: TRBV7-9
J: TRBJ2-5
D: NA
size: once
CDR3: CASSLVVGETQYF
DNA: TGTGCCAGCAGCTTAGTTGTGGGAGAGACCCAGTACTTC

V: TRBV7-9
J: TRBJ1-1
D: NA
size: NA
CDR3: CASSWEVNTEAFF
DNA: TGTGCCAGCAGCTGGGAAGTGAACACTGAAGCTTTCTTT

V: TRBV10-2
J: TRBJ2-5
D: NA
size: NA
CDR3: CASGGQGETQYF
DNA: TGCGCCAGCGGTGGGCAGGGAGAGACCCAGTACTTC

V: TRBV27
J: TRBJ2-1
D: NA
size: NA
CDR3: CASSLRGDTSVEQFF
DNA: TGTGCCAGCAGTTTACGCGGAGACACCAGCGTTGAGCAGTTCTTC

V: TRBV10-3
J: TRBJ1-2
D: TRBD1
size: NA
CDR3: CAIGWDRGYGYTF
DNA: TGTGCCATCGGGTGGGACAGGGGCTATGGCTACACCTTC

V: TRBV10-3
J: TRBJ2-1
D: NA
size: NA
CDR3: CAISPGKGPGNEQFF
DNA: TGTGCCATCAGTCCTGGGAAGGGTCCGGGGAATGAGCAGTTCTTC

V: TRBV28
J: TRBJ2-5
D: NA
size: NA
CDR3: CASSLGIGGGTQYF
DNA: TGTGCCAGCAGCCTCGGTATAGGGGGGGGGACCCAGTACTTC

V: TRBV7-3
J: TRBJ2-5
D: NA
size: NA
CDR3: CASSFQGGETQYF
DNA: TGTGCCAGCAGCTTCCAGGGTGGCGAGACCCAGTACTTC

V: TRBV18
J: TRBJ2-2
D: TRBD1
size: once
CDR3: CASSPGQANTGELFF
DNA: TGTGCCAGCTCACCAGGACAGGCGAACACCGGGGAGCTGTTTTTT

V: TRBV7-3
J: TRBJ1-4
D: NA
size: NA
CDR3: CAQRAFGEKLFF
DNA: TGTGCCCAACGGGCTTTCGGTGAAAAACTGTTTTTT

V: TRBV28
J: TRBJ2-5
D: TRBD2
size: NA
CDR3: CASRGAGGPPETQYF
DNA: TGTGCCAGCAGGGGAGCGGGGGGGCCACCAGAGACCCAGTACTTC

V: TRBV9
J: TRBJ2-7
D: TRBD2
size: NA
CDR3: CASSAPTSGGATYEQYF
DNA: TGTGCCAGCAGCGCCCCAACTAGCGGGGGGGCCACCTACGAGCAGTACTTC

V: TRBV30
J: TRBJ1-4
D: TRBD1
size: NA
CDR3: CAWSGQGALNEKLFF
DNA: TGTGCCTGGAGTGGACAGGGGGCCCTCAATGAAAAACTGTTTTTT

V: TRBV5-4
J: TRBJ2-3
D: TRBD2
size: few
CDR3: CASSLARASGSTDTQYF
DNA: TGTGCCAGCAGCTTGGCCAGGGCTAGCGGGAGCACAGATACGCAGTATTTT